This is a list of T cell receptor beta chains from one sample in a study of radiotherapy plus CTLA-4 blockade in lung cancer. Clones were read by immunoSEQ multiplex PCR, and TCRdb kept only the in-frame ones, dropping some. The sample lists 26,000 or so clones, about four fifths seen once, with 16% in the top ten. Sequences were derived from peripheral blood, sampled from a patient treated with radiotherapy plus ipilimumab. The receptors derive from a human donor with non-small cell lung cancer that progressed on radiotherapy plus ipilimumab. Both conserved end residues are part of each CDR3. Fields, in order: V gene, clone size, D gene, J gene, CDR3 DNA, CDR3 protein. The D gene is left open where the match is weak. Clone size is shown for a subset of rows, as once, few, many or a class of expanded clone.

>TRBV30|-|-|TRBJ2-7
TGTGCCTGGACCGCGAAGGGGGGGCGGTACGAGCAGTACTTC
CAWTAKGGRYEQYF
>TRBV7-3|-|-|TRBJ2-3
TGTGCCAGCAGCCCAAGCCCAGTTTCAAGCACAGATACGCAGTATTTT
CASSPSPVSSTDTQYF
>TRBV27|few|TRBD2|TRBJ2-1
TGTGCCAGCAGGATTACTAGCGGGAGTACCTATGAGCAGTTCTTC
CASRITSGSTYEQFF
>TRBV5-1|-|TRBD2|TRBJ2-5
TGCGCCAGCAGCTTGGCCGGGACTAGCGTCCCAGAGACCCAGTACTTC
CASSLAGTSVPETQYF
>TRBV4-3|-|TRBD1|TRBJ1-1
TGCGCCAGCAGCCAATGGACAGGACCCACTGAAGCTTTCTTT
CASSQWTGPTEAFF
>TRBV6-1|-|TRBD1|TRBJ1-5
TGTGCCAGCAGTAACAGGGGGCCCCAGCATTTT
CASSNRGPQHF
>TRBV27|-|-|TRBJ2-2
TGTGCCAGCAAGTCCCAGGGAATAAACACCGGGGAGCTGTTTTTT
CASKSQGINTGELFF
>TRBV27|-|-|TRBJ2-7
TGTGCCAGCAGTTTATATCCCAGAGCGACCTACGAGCAGTACTTC
CASSLYPRATYEQYF
>TRBV27|-|TRBD2|TRBJ2-1
TGTGCCAGCAGTTTTTCCAGCGGGAAAAGAGAACAGTTCTTC
CASSFSSGKREQFF
>TRBV28|few|TRBD1|TRBJ1-1
TGTGCCAGCAGTCCACCACAGGGGGTACACACTGAAGCTTTCTTT
CASSPPQGVHTEAFF
>TRBV28|-|TRBD1|TRBJ1-2
TGTGCCAGCAGTTCCGGACAGGGACCTAACTATGGCTACACCTTC
CASSSGQGPNYGYTF
>TRBV15|-|-|TRBJ2-3
TGTGCCACCAGCCAAGGGAATACGCAGTATTTT
CATSQGNTQYF
>TRBV5-4|-|-|TRBJ2-5
TGTGCCAGCAGCTTGGGTAGCGGAGGGGGGGAGACCCAGTACTTC
CASSLGSGGGETQYF
>TRBV28|-|-|TRBJ1-1
TGTGCCAGCTGTGCAGGGACGAACACTGAAGCTTTCTTT
CASCAGTNTEAFF
>TRBV4-1|-|TRBD2|TRBJ2-7
TGCGCCAGCAGCCAAACTAGCGGGGAGGGCTACGAGCAGTACTTC
CASSQTSGEGYEQYF
>TRBV5-6|-|TRBD1|TRBJ2-3
TGTGCCAGCAGCGACGGACAGGGGGCAGATACGCAGTATTTT
CASSDGQGADTQYF